This T cell receptor (beta chain) was retrieved from a study of radiotherapy plus CTLA-4 blockade in lung cancer. Chemo-refractory metastatic non-small-cell lung cancer patients received focal radiation with ipilimumab CTLA-4 blockade. Whole-study results and caveats: Blood-borne expansion of tumor-derived TCR clones followed radiotherapy plus ipilimumab.

Here immunoSEQ multiplex PCR was the method, and the copy in TCRdb shows in-frame clones only, minus some. The sample carries some 62,000 clones, 70% to 80% recorded once. The CDR3 consists of 14 residues. Looked up from germline, CDR1 is SNHLY and CDR2 is FYNNEI. V was trimmed by 6 bases and J by 5 bases, leaving 13 bases between them. In the case of this clone: Antigen unknown.

The sample here was peripheral blood, taken from a patient treated with radiotherapy plus ipilimumab. The sequence was obtained from a human donor with non-small cell lung cancer who had a complete response to radiotherapy plus ipilimumab. V is TRBV2 and J is TRBJ1-4; D call uncertain. The CDR3 bases are TGTGCCAGCAGAACGGACGGGGAAAATGAAAAACTGTTTTTT. This sequence encodes CASRTDGENEKLFF.